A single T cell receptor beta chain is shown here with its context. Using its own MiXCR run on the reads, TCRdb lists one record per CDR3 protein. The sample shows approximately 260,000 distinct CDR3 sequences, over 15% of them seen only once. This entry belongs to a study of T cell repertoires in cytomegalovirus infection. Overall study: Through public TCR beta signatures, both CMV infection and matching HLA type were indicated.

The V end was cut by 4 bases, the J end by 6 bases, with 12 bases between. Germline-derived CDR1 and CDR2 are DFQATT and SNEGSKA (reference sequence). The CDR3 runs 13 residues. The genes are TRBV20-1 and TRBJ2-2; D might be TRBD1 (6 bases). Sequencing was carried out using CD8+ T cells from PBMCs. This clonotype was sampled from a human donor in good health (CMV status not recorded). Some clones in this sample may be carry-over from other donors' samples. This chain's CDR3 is CSAITGFSGELFF. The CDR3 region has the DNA TGCAGTGCTATTACAGGGTTCTCCGGGGAGCTGTTTTTT.